This is a list of T cell receptor beta chains from one sample in a study of blood T cell repertoires in COVID-19. Libraries were prepared by immunoSEQ multiplex PCR; TCRdb keeps only in-frame clonotypes and omits some of them. The profile shows about 250,000 clones, 70% to 85% of them singletons. Sequenced: peripheral blood. The receptors derive from a woman aged 40 to 50 with active or convalescent COVID-19. Both conserved end residues are part of each CDR3. D genes are given only for firm matches. Not all rows give a size; the values are once, few, many and, for expanded clones, a class.

j_gene,d_gene,abundance,len,v_gene,CDR3aa,CDR3nt
TRBJ2-2,TRBD1,NA,14,TRBV7-9,CASSQRDRGDKLFF,TGTGCCAGCAGCCAAAGGGACAGGGGGGACAAGCTGTTTTTT
TRBJ1-5,NA,once,15,TRBV3-1/TRBV3-2,CASSQTRSGNQPQHF,TGTGCCAGCAGCCAAACTCGGAGCGGAAATCAGCCCCAGCATTTT
TRBJ2-2,NA,NA,13,TRBV9,CASSVQGIGELFF,TGTGCCAGCAGCGTCCAGGGGATCGGGGAGCTGTTTTTT
TRBJ1-3,NA,many,14,TRBV3-1/TRBV3-2,CASGEGSSGNTIYF,TGTGCCAGCGGGGAGGGAAGCTCTGGAAACACCATATATTTT
TRBJ2-3,NA,NA,15,TRBV3-1/TRBV3-2,CASSLPTGTTDTQYF,TGTGCCAGCAGCCTCCCAACAGGGACCACAGATACGCAGTATTTT
TRBJ1-5,TRBD1,NA,14,TRBV7-8,CASSFGTGYQPQHF,TGTGCCAGCAGCTTTGGGACAGGGTATCAGCCCCAGCATTTT
TRBJ1-2,NA,NA,13,TRBV7-9,CASSLAEGYGYTF,TGTGCCAGCAGCTTAGCTGAGGGTTATGGCTACACCTTC
TRBJ1-3,TRBD1,NA,14,TRBV29-1,CSAKQGSSGNTIYF,TGCAGCGCGAAACAGGGGAGCTCTGGAAACACCATATATTTT
TRBJ1-3,TRBD1,NA,15,TRBV18,CASSPGQGVGNTIYF,TGTGCCAGCTCACCAGGACAGGGAGTTGGAAACACCATATATTTT
TRBJ2-5,NA,NA,13,TRBV30,CAWGTSLGETQYF,TGTGCCTGGGGGACTTCCCTGGGAGAGACCCAGTACTTC
TRBJ1-1,NA,NA,11,TRBV2,CASSDLTEAFF,TGTGCCAGCAGTGATCTGACTGAAGCTTTCTTT
TRBJ1-1,NA,once,12,TRBV29-1,CSVQRENTEAFF,TGCAGCGTTCAGAGGGAGAACACTGAAGCTTTCTTT
TRBJ1-1,NA,NA,14,TRBV10-3,CAISESQGRTEAFF,TGTGCCATCAGTGAGAGTCAGGGGAGAACTGAAGCTTTCTTT
TRBJ1-1,TRBD1,once,14,TRBV28,CASRRQGASTEAFF,TGTGCCAGCAGGCGACAGGGGGCTTCAACTGAAGCTTTCTTT
TRBJ2-1,TRBD2,NA,15,TRBV20-1,CSASVLAGYYNEQFF,TGCAGTGCTAGTGTACTAGCGGGGTATTACAATGAGCAGTTCTTC
TRBJ2-7,NA,NA,13,TRBV28,CASSQTYVYEQYF,TGTGCCAGCAGTCAGACTTACGTCTACGAGCAGTACTTC
TRBJ1-1,NA,once,14,TRBV5-1,CASTGGGLNTEAFF,TGCGCCAGCACGGGAGGGGGGTTGAACACTGAAGCTTTCTTT
TRBJ1-1,NA,NA,13,TRBV29-1,CSAGEPMNTEAFF,TGCAGCGCAGGCGAACCTATGAACACTGAAGCTTTCTTT
TRBJ1-6,TRBD1,NA,14,TRBV19,CASKGDRPNSPLHF,TGTGCCAGTAAGGGGGACAGGCCTAATTCACCCCTCCACTTT
TRBJ2-1,TRBD1,once,14,TRBV11-2,CASSLDRGYGEQFF,TGTGCCAGCAGCTTAGACAGGGGGTATGGTGAGCAGTTCTTC
TRBJ1-2,TRBD1,NA,16,TRBV10-3,CAISESGQGYNYGYTF,TGTGCCATCAGTGAGTCGGGACAGGGTTACAACTATGGCTACACCTTC
TRBJ2-3,TRBD2,NA,15,TRBV7-3,CASSLYRGGTDTQYF,TGTGCCAGCAGCCTCTACCGCGGGGGAACAGATACGCAGTATTTT
TRBJ1-2,TRBD1,NA,14,TRBV3-1/TRBV3-2,CATHRDGTGADYTF,TGTGCCACCCACCGGGATGGGACAGGCGCGGACTACACCTTC
TRBJ1-1,NA,NA,14,TRBV10-3,CAISGAGRNTEAFF,TGTGCCATCAGCGGGGCGGGGCGAAACACTGAAGCTTTCTTT
TRBJ2-2,NA,NA,15,TRBV10-3,CAISVDSKNTGELFF,TGTGCCATCAGTGTGGACAGCAAGAACACCGGGGAGCTGTTTTTT
TRBJ2-2,NA,NA,14,TRBV11-2,CASSLGTNTGELFF,TGTGCCAGCAGCCTCGGGACTAACACCGGGGAGCTGTTTTTT
TRBJ1-2,NA,NA,14,TRBV7-3,CASSQTGTTYGYTF,TGTGCCAGCAGCCAAACGGGGACAACCTATGGCTACACCTTC
TRBJ1-5,NA,NA,11,TRBV12-1,CASTVNQPQHF,TGTGCCAGCACGGTCAATCAGCCCCAGCATTTT
TRBJ2-4,TRBD2,NA,15,TRBV28,CASSGGGVAKNIQYF,TGTGCCAGCAGTGGCGGGGGGGTAGCCAAAAACATTCAGTACTTC
TRBJ2-3,NA,NA,15,TRBV27,CASYTTSGSTDTQYF,TGTGCCAGCTACACCACCAGCGGGTCTACAGATACGCAGTATTTT
TRBJ1-5,NA,NA,17,TRBV28,CASSSRGFYRADQPQHF,TGTGCCAGCAGTTCGAGGGGGTTTTACAGGGCTGATCAGCCCCAGCATTTT
TRBJ2-2,NA,NA,13,TRBV7-3,CASSSGRAGELFF,TGTGCCAGCAGCTCCGGGCGGGCCGGGGAGCTGTTTTTT
TRBJ1-6,NA,few,12,TRBV6-5,CAAAGDNSPLHF,TGTGCCGCAGCAGGGGACAATTCACCCCTCCACTTT
TRBJ2-1,TRBD1,once,15,TRBV6-6,CASSYGQGLNNEQFF,TGTGCCAGCAGCTACGGACAGGGACTTAACAATGAGCAGTTCTTC
TRBJ2-1,NA,once,16,TRBV9,CASSGRDSSSYNEQFF,TGTGCCAGCAGCGGCCGGGACTCCAGCTCCTACAATGAGCAGTTCTTC
TRBJ1-4,NA,NA,15,TRBV28,CASTWGGGDTEKLFF,TGTGCCAGCACTTGGGGGGGAGGGGATACTGAAAAACTGTTTTTT
TRBJ2-7,TRBD1,NA,15,TRBV6-5,CASTRLRQGAHEQYF,TGTGCCAGCACCCGCTTGAGACAGGGGGCCCACGAGCAGTACTTC
TRBJ2-5,TRBD2,NA,17,TRBV7-9,CASSSRLAGGRQETQYF,TGTGCCAGCAGCTCGCGACTAGCGGGGGGGAGACAAGAGACCCAGTACTTC
TRBJ2-1,TRBD2,NA,15,TRBV9,CASSVGRGGVHEQFF,TGTGCCAGCAGCGTAGGTCGGGGGGGCGTTCATGAGCAGTTCTTC
TRBJ2-1,TRBD1,NA,15,TRBV18,CASSRTGGAYNEQFF,TGTGCCAGCTCAAGGACAGGGGGCGCCTACAATGAGCAGTTCTTC
TRBJ2-2,NA,NA,15,TRBV5-1,CASSLFGQNTGELFF,TGCGCCAGCAGCTTGTTCGGACAAAACACCGGGGAGCTGTTTTTT